Shown below are 14 T cell receptor beta chains from a single sample sequenced in a study of T cells in Graves' hyperthyroidism and ophthalmopathy. From RNA transcripts, TCR beta CDR3 regions were amplified. A set of HTBI primers served as the primers for a first-round RT-PCR of the TCR CDR3. TCRdb passed the multiplex PCR reads through MiXCR, listing each CDR3 protein once. This table has fewer than 750,000 distinct CDR3 sequences, under 60% appearing once. The sample was peripheral blood or thyroid tissue (not recorded which). Receptors originate from a woman between 18 and 30 years old with Graves' hyperthyroidism.

This clonotype has a count of ten or more. The chain couples TRBV12-3 or TRBV12-4 to TRBJ1-1; maybe TRBD1 (5 bases). Trimming cost V 6 bases and J 2 bases, with 13 bases left between them. The CDR3 has 14 amino acids. CDR3: CASSAWRGNTEAFF. CDR3 nucleotide sequence: TGTGCCAGCAGCGCTTGGAGGGGAAACACTGAAGCTTTCTTT.

Remarks on this clonotype: At one end, the junction sequence differs from germline, possibly due to a read error. This sequence joins TRBV15 and TRBJ1-5, with D possibly matching TRBD1 (6 bases). CDR1 is LNHNV and CDR2 is YYDKDF in the germline V gene (reference sequence). This CDR3 is built from 15 residues. CDR3 loop: CATSREGGLNEPQHF. The CDR3, as DNA: TGTGCCACCAGCAGAGAGGGGGGGCTCAATGAGCCCCAGCATTTT.

This clonotype was detected ten times or more. This chain connects TRBV29-1 to TRBJ1-1; D uncertain. Germline V gene data show CDR1 as SQVTM and CDR2 as ANQGSEA. The CDR3 contains 11 residues. CDR3 loop: CSTQVNTEAFF. The DNA for the CDR3 is TGCAGTACCCAAGTGAACACTGAAGCTTTCTTT.

The genes are TRBV24-1 and TRBJ2-7, with unresolved D. The DNA end lines up better with TRBJ2-1; the J call may be wrong. Germline V lookup: CDR1 KGHDR, CDR2 SFDVKD. This CDR3 region has 17 residues. CDR3 nucleotides: TGTGCCACCAGTGATCCCGGGTCCAGCGAGAGAAACAATGAGCAGTTCTTC. Its protein is CATSDPGSSERNNEQFF.

This clonotype was picked up many times. This chain joins TRBV7-9 and TRBJ1-6, with D unclear. With 1 base removed from V and 0 bases from J, the gap between germline ends came to 10 bases. CDR1 is SEHNR, CDR2 FQNEAQ, per germline (reference sequence). This CDR3 has 17 residues. Here the CDR3 DNA reads TGTGCCAGCAGCTTAGGAGTCAGGTTCTCCTATAATTCACCCCTCCACTTT. It is translated as CASSLGVRFSYNSPLHF.

This clonotype was seen many times. This chain uses TRBV20-1 with TRBJ2-5, with 9 bases lining up with TRBD1. V was pared by 6 bases and J by 5 bases, with 16 bases of the junction left unmatched. The CDR3 spans 16 residues. Germline-derived CDR1 and CDR2 are DFQATT and SNEGSKA (reference sequence). The CDR3 here is CSATQPTGGKGETQYF. CDR3 in DNA: TGCAGTGCCACGCAGCCCACAGGGGGCAAGGGGGAGACCCAGTACTTC.

The chain uses TRBV7-9 and TRBJ2-2; the D is unclear. The CDR3 is 15 residues long. Germline V gene data show CDR1 as SEHNR and CDR2 as FQNEAQ (reference sequence). V was shortened by 8 bases and J by 4 bases, with 17 bases between the two germline ends. The chain's CDR3 is CASGVWTDFTGELFF. The CDR3 DNA reads as TGTGCCAGCGGCGTCTGGACGGATTTCACCGGGGAGCTGTTTTTT.

This clonotype was seen ten or more times. The chain has TRBV18 and TRBJ2-5; D is undetermined. Germline CDR1 and CDR2: KGHSH and LQKENI. CDR3 length: 14 residues. Trimming removed 3 bases from V and 5 bases from J, with 13 bases in between. DNA of the CDR3: TGTGCCAGCTCACCTCTGGATCGAGATGAGACCCAGTACTTC. As protein: CASSPLDRDETQYF.

This clonotype has more than one count but fewer than ten. The chain recombines TRBV11-3 with TRBJ1-4, with D unresolved. Looked up from germline, CDR1 is SGHNT and CDR2 is YENEEA. The V gene lost 6 bases and the J gene lost 3 bases, with 11 bases spanning the gap. This CDR3 contains 14 residues. CDR3 in amino acids: CASSLRFSNEKLFF. CDR3 nucleotide sequence: TGTGCCAGCAGTTTGAGGTTTTCTAATGAAAAACTGTTTTTT.

This clonotype was observed at least ten times. The chain couples TRBV3-1 to TRBJ2-2; 9 positions match TRBD2. J was trimmed by 5 bases and V by 2 bases; bases with no gene match: 6. Germline V gives CDR1 LGHDT, CDR2 YNNKEL (reference sequence). This CDR3 is 16 amino acids long. CDR3 DNA sequence: TGTGCCAGCAGCCAATGGTTAGCGGGAGCTACCGGGGAGCTGTTTTTT. Amino acid sequence: CASSQWLAGATGELFF. Based on the CDR3 plus reference TRBV3-1 and TRBJ2-2, the full variable domain is DTAVSQTPKYLVTQMGNDKSIKCEQNLGHDTMYWYKQDSKKFLKIMFSYNNKELIINETVPNRFSPKSPDKAHLNLHINSLELGDSAVYFCASSQWLAGATGELFFGEGSRLTVL.

V gene TRBV25-1 combines with J gene TRBJ1-2; no firm D call. CDR1 and CDR2 from the germline V gene are MGHDK and SYGVNS. Trimming left V 1 base short and J 4 bases short, with 7 bases between. The CDR3 runs to 13 residues. The CDR3 coding sequence is TGTGCCAGCAGTGAATCGGGCCCCTATGGCTACACCTTC. This sequence encodes CASSESGPYGYTF.

This clonotype came up many times. The J gene is TRBJ1-5, the V gene TRBV24-1; a weak D match, TRBD1 (5 bases). V was cut by 2 bases and J by 5 bases, with 15 bases left in between. The CDR3 is 16 residues long. Germline V gene sequence: CDR1 KGHDR, CDR2 SFDVKD. CDR3 DNA sequence: TGTGCCACCAGTGATTCAGAGCCGTTGGGGGATCAGCCCCAGCATTTT. It codes for CATSDSEPLGDQPQHF.

This clonotype was observed at least ten times. The chain joins TRBV24-1 to TRBJ2-3; 9 bases agree with TRBD2. Germline CDR1 and CDR2: KGHDR and SFDVKD. V shed 5 bases, J shed 13 bases, and the junction held 3 bases outside the gene matches. The CDR3 totals 11 residues. In DNA form, the CDR3 reads TGTGCCACCAGTGTAGCGGGAGTGGAGTATTTT. Translating it yields CATSVAGVEYF.

There are many counts of this clonotype. The rearrangement joins TRBV5-6 to TRBJ2-6; D may be TRBD2 (6 bases). The germline V gene encodes CDR1 SGHDT and CDR2 YYEEEE. The CDR3 runs to 14 residues. Trimming stripped 7 bases from V and 3 bases from J, with 11 bases between. The CDR3 DNA sequence: TGTGCCAGCGGGGGGTCTATTGGGGCCAACGTCCTGACTTTC. Translated, it gives CASGGSIGANVLTF.